Shown below are 30 T cell receptor beta chains from a single sample sequenced in a study of T cell changes during pregnancy in multiple sclerosis. Method: immunoSEQ multiplex PCR; TCRdb's copy keeps in-frame clones and lacks some. The profile shows some 28,000 clones, roughly 91% of them singletons. Specimen: CD4+ T cells from peripheral blood mononuclear cells, collected after pregnancy. These receptors were taken from a female donor with multiple sclerosis, enrolled in a pregnancy study.

The chain couples TRBV18 to TRBJ1-2; D is possibly TRBD1 (6 bases). The CDR3 is made up of 13 amino acids. Trimming removed 2 bases at V and 3 bases at J, with 7 bases between. The germline CDR1 and CDR2 sequences are KGHSH and LQKENI. The CDR3 DNA is TGTGCCAGCTCACCATCAGGGGACTATGGCTACACCTTC. Translated, it gives CASSPSGDYGYTF. The complete variable domain, with remaining parts taken from reference TRBV18 and TRBJ1-2, reads NAGVMQNPRHLVRRRGQEARLRCSPMKGHSHVYWYRQLPEEGLKFMVYLQKENIIDESGMPKERFSAEFPKEGPSILRIQQVVRGDSAAYFCASSPSGDYGYTFGSGTRLTVV.

The gene calls are TRBV28 and TRBJ2-3; 7 positions agree with TRBD1. The CDR3 extends over 14 amino acids. In germline, CDR1 is MDHEN, CDR2 SYDVKM. Germline trimming cut 5 bases from V and 9 bases from J; bases unmatched to any gene: 11. The CDR3 DNA reads as TGTGCCAGCAGTCCCGGACAGGCGGTCGACACGCAGTATTTT. It yields the protein CASSPGQAVDTQYF.

This clone appeared a single time. This chain joins TRBV19 and TRBJ1-4, with D perhaps TRBD1 (6 bases). The germline V gene has CDR1 LNHDA and CDR2 SQIVND (reference sequence). V lost 6 bases, J lost 3 bases, and 14 bases lay in between. The CDR3 has 15 amino acids. The CDR3 sequence: CASSPRGGSNEKLFF. The CDR3 coding sequence is TGTGCCAGTAGCCCCCGGGGGGGCTCTAATGAAAAACTGTTTTTT.

CDR3 DNA: TGTGCCAGCAGCTCGAATTGGGCGAACACTGAAGCTTTCTTT. Encoded protein: CASSSNWANTEAFF. The chain combines TRBV7-8 with TRBJ1-1; D call uncertain. Trimming cost V 4 bases and J 1 base, with 10 bases left between them. The CDR3 loop spans 14 amino acids. Per germline, CDR1 SGHVS and CDR2 FQNEAQ.

The rearrangement links TRBV27 to TRBJ1-1; possible D gene TRBD1, 6 bases. Germline CDR1 is MNHEY and CDR2 is SMNVEV (reference sequence). The CDR3 has 18 amino acids. V gave up 6 bases and J gave up 8 bases, with 31 bases separating them. The CDR3 loop is CASRVVRGGGDRIGEAFF. The DNA of the CDR3 is TGTGCCAGCAGGGTCGTGAGGGGCGGGGGTGACAGGATTGGGGAAGCTTTCTTT.

The rearrangement uses TRBV11-3 and TRBJ2-1; 8 nucleotides align to TRBD2. CDR1 and CDR2 (germline): SGHNT, YENEEA. The ends lost 1 base at V and 3 bases at J; junction bases unmatched: 14. CDR3 length equals 19 residues. DNA of the CDR3: TGTGCCAGCAGCTTAGGGGGGACTAGTTACCGAGGGGACTACAATGAGCAGTTCTTC. It codes for CASSLGGTSYRGDYNEQFF.

The rearrangement joins TRBV19 to TRBJ2-7; 9 nucleotides agree with TRBD1. CDR1 and CDR2 (germline): LNHDA, SQIVND (reference sequence). The CDR3 consists of 16 residues. V was clipped by 4 bases and J by 5 bases; unmatched bases: 12. CDR3 in DNA: TGTGCCAGTAGTAGACAGGGGGTGAGTGCCTTCCACGAGCAGTACTTC. This encodes CASSRQGVSAFHEQYF.

The rearrangement uses TRBV10-2 and TRBJ1-1; D is uncertain. Trimming left V 7 bases short and J 4 bases short, with 13 bases between. The length of the CDR3 is 13 residues. The germline V gene has CDR1 WSHSY and CDR2 SAAADI. CDR3 nucleotide sequence: TGCGCCAGCAATTCGAGTCCGGGCACTGAAGCTTTCTTT. This encodes CASNSSPGTEAFF.

This chain uses TRBV7-2 with TRBJ2-7, with D possibly being TRBD1 (5 bases). This CDR3 has 13 amino acids. Trimming cost V 2 bases and J 4 bases, with 9 bases left between them. Germline lookup yields CDR1 SGHTA and CDR2 FQGNSA. CDR3 region: CASSLPQVYEQYF. The DNA of the CDR3 is TGTGCCAGCAGCTTACCACAGGTGTACGAGCAGTACTTC.

The chain recombines TRBV5-1 with TRBJ2-5; 7 positions match TRBD1. CDR1 SGHRS and CDR2 YFSETQ come from the germline V gene. The CDR3 is 15 residues long. With 0 bases clipped from V and 2 bases from J, the junction kept 4 bases outside the gene matches. CDR3 nucleotides: TGCGCCAGCAGCTTGGAAGGGGGCGGGCAAGAGACCCAGTACTTC. Translated, it gives CASSLEGGGQETQYF.

V usage is TRBV11-3 and J usage is TRBJ2-2, with D tentatively TRBD2 (6 bases). Germline V lookup: CDR1 SGHNT, CDR2 YENEEA. The V gene lost 2 bases and the J gene lost 3 bases, with 13 bases spanning the gap. CDR3 length equals 16 residues. CDR3 bases: TGTGCCAGCAGCTTAAACGTTTGGGGGGACACCGGGGAGCTGTTTTTT. The encoded protein is CASSLNVWGDTGELFF. Full variable domain (missing parts from reference TRBV11-3 and TRBJ2-2): EAGVVQSPRYKIIEKKQPVAFWCNPISGHNTLYWYLQNLGQGPELLIRYENEEAVDDSQLPKDRFSAERLKGVDSTLKIQPAELGDSAVYLCASSLNVWGDTGELFFGEGSRLTVL.

This clone was recorded only once. The J gene is TRBJ1-5, the V gene TRBV29-1, with a weak D call TRBD1 (6 bases). V was pared by 4 bases and J by 6 bases, with 10 bases between. The CDR3 covers 12 residues. Germline lookup yields CDR1 SQVTM and CDR2 ANQGSEA. As DNA, the CDR3 is TGCAGCGTTGGATTACAGGGTCAGCCCCAGCATTTT. Its translation is CSVGLQGQPQHF.

V gene TRBV27 combines with J gene TRBJ2-7; 10 bases align to TRBD1. The germline gives CDR1 MNHEY, CDR2 SMNVEV (reference sequence). This CDR3 is 16 amino acids long. Unmatched junction bases numbered 7, after V lost 2 bases and J lost 3 bases. In DNA form, the CDR3 reads TGTGCCAGCAGTTTAAAAGGACAGGGGGGCTTCTACGAGCAGTACTTC. It codes for CASSLKGQGGFYEQYF.

The rearrangement links TRBV18 to TRBJ1-1; TRBD1 aligns across 9 bases. This CDR3 contains 15 residues. Germline CDR1 reads KGHSH; CDR2 reads LQKENI. The junction had 7 bases not matched to a gene; V was cut back by 4 bases and J by 4 bases. CDR3 residues: CASSRGTGPGTEAFF. In DNA, the CDR3 is TGTGCCAGCTCACGGGGGACAGGGCCGGGCACTGAAGCTTTCTTT. The full variable domain, completed using reference TRBV18 and TRBJ1-1, is NAGVMQNPRHLVRRRGQEARLRCSPMKGHSHVYWYRQLPEEGLKFMVYLQKENIIDESGMPKERFSAEFPKEGPSILRIQQVVRGDSAAYFCASSRGTGPGTEAFFGQGTRLTVV.

The J gene is TRBJ2-5, the V gene TRBV7-2, with 7 positions matching TRBD2. Germline V gene data show CDR1 as SGHTA and CDR2 as FQGNSA. The CDR3 runs to 15 residues. J lost 3 bases, V lost 2 bases, and 6 bases had no gene match. The CDR3 is CASSLWASGEETQYF. CDR3 nucleotides: TGTGCCAGCAGCTTATGGGCTAGCGGCGAAGAGACCCAGTACTTC.

Worth noting for this clone: Mismatch with germline at one junction end may stem from a read error. The genes are TRBV5-6 and TRBJ2-4, with D unresolved. CDR1 SGHDT and CDR2 YYEEEE come from the germline V gene. The CDR3 length is 12 residues. The CDR3 loop is CASSLGENIQYF. The CDR3 region has the DNA TGTGCCAGCAGTTTGGGCGAAAACATTCAGTACTTC.

This clone was detected only once. The chain links TRBV5-5 to TRBJ2-7; 7 positions agree with TRBD2. Germline V gene lookup returns CDR1 SGHKS and CDR2 YYEKEE (reference sequence). The trim removed 2 bases at V and 4 bases at J, leaving 3 bases unmatched. This CDR3 contains 13 residues. The CDR3 coding sequence is TGTGCCAGCAGCTTCCTAGCGGCGTACGAGCAGTACTTC. This gives the protein CASSFLAAYEQYF.

The rearrangement joins TRBV19 to TRBJ2-1; 14 nucleotides line up with TRBD2. Germline-derived CDR1 and CDR2 are LNHDA and SQIVND (reference sequence). Trimming removed 5 bases from V and 9 bases from J; junction bases left unmatched: 6. The CDR3 runs to 15 residues. The chain's CDR3 is CASSGRTSGRTEQFF. The DNA of the CDR3 is TGTGCCAGTAGTGGGCGGACTAGCGGGAGGACTGAGCAGTTCTTC.

The chain employs TRBV5-1 and TRBJ2-1, with D perhaps TRBD2 (5 bases). Germline V lookup: CDR1 SGHRS, CDR2 YFSETQ. The CDR3 is 17 amino acids. V was shortened by 0 bases and J by 4 bases, with 17 bases between the two germline ends. DNA for the CDR3: TGCGCCAGCAGCTTGGGTCTTCAGGCTAGCCCTTACAATGAGCAGTTCTTC. This codes for CASSLGLQASPYNEQFF.

This clone has only one observation. The chain joins TRBV5-1 to TRBJ1-4; 9 bases align to TRBD1. The CDR3 is 14 residues long. In germline, CDR1 is SGHRS, CDR2 YFSETQ. Trimming at V came to 2 bases and at J to 8 bases, leaving 4 bases not matched to a gene. The CDR3 sequence: CASSFQQGAEKLFF. CDR3 coding DNA: TGCGCCAGCAGCTTCCAACAGGGGGCCGAAAAACTGTTTTTT.

The chain carries TRBV11-3 and TRBJ2-2; D not resolved. This CDR3 is 15 amino acids long. V lost 5 bases and J 2 bases, leaving 12 bases between the germline ends. Germline V lookup: CDR1 SGHNT, CDR2 YENEEA. The CDR3 is CASSPSDSNTGELFF. CDR3 nucleotides: TGTGCCAGCAGCCCATCTGACTCTAACACCGGGGAGCTGTTTTTT.

CDR3 bases: TGTGCCAGCACCGAAAGATCAGGGGCAGGGAACACTGAAGCTTTCTTT. Translating it yields CASTERSGAGNTEAFF. This chain links TRBV7-9 with TRBJ1-1, with D perhaps matching TRBD1 (6 bases). The CDR3 has 16 amino acids. The germline V gene has CDR1 SEHNR and CDR2 FQNEAQ (reference sequence). Trimming cost V 7 bases and J 1 base, with 19 bases left between them.

The chain has TRBV6-6 and TRBJ1-1; D uncertain. CDR3 size: 13 residues. Germline assignment: CDR1 MNHNY and CDR2 SVGAGI (reference sequence). V lost 4 bases and J 5 bases, leaving 11 bases between the germline ends. In DNA form, the CDR3 reads TGTGCCAGCAGTTCGGGAGAAACAACTGAAGCTTTCTTT. This sequence encodes CASSSGETTEAFF.

The chain has TRBV4-2 and TRBJ2-1, with 13 bases aligning to TRBD2. Trimming at V came to 4 bases and at J to 9 bases, leaving 6 bases not matched to a gene. Per the germline V gene, CDR1 is LGHNA and CDR2 is YNFKEQ. The CDR3 is 15 residues long. Here the CDR3 reads CASSPTSGGAPEQFF. In DNA, the CDR3 is TGTGCCAGCAGCCCAACTAGCGGGGGGGCCCCTGAGCAGTTCTTC.

The rearrangement uses TRBV6-5 and TRBJ1-2, with TRBD1 matching over 9 bases. The ends lost 1 base at V and 7 bases at J; junction bases unmatched: 10. This CDR3 contains 16 residues. The germline V gene has CDR1 MNHEY and CDR2 SVGAGI. The CDR3 coding sequence is TGTGCCAGCAGTTACTTACAGACACAGGGGGCTGGTGGCTACACCTTC. Translated, it gives CASSYLQTQGAGGYTF.

The chain uses TRBV2 and TRBJ2-3, with a weak D call TRBD1 (5 bases). The V gene lost 3 bases and the J gene lost 0 bases, with 28 bases spanning the gap. The germline V gene encodes CDR1 SNHLY and CDR2 FYNNEI. The CDR3 loop spans 21 amino acids. The CDR3 DNA reads TGTGCCAGCAGTGATCTGACTGGAAACTGGGCGGACACCCCTAGCACAGATACGCAGTATTTT. As protein: CASSDLTGNWADTPSTDTQYF.

This sequence joins TRBV7-9 and TRBJ2-1, with 10 bases that match TRBD2. The CDR3 has 18 amino acids. Germline values: CDR1 SEHNR, CDR2 FQNEAQ (reference sequence). With V trimmed by 4 bases and J by 7 bases, 16 bases remained unmatched. The CDR3 sequence is CASSYPPRLAGVWNEQFF. Here the CDR3 DNA reads TGTGCCAGCAGCTATCCGCCCCGGCTAGCGGGAGTGTGGAATGAGCAGTTCTTC.

The chain is built from TRBV2 and TRBJ2-7; tentatively, D is TRBD2 (6 bases). V was pared by 7 bases and J by 7 bases, with 17 bases between. Germline CDR1 SNHLY, CDR2 FYNNEI. The CDR3 sequence is 13 residues long. The CDR3 loop is CASKLARAGEQYF. The CDR3 DNA sequence: TGTGCCAGCAAACTAGCACGGGCGGGGGAGCAGTACTTC.

The chain has TRBV5-1 and TRBJ2-6, with 7 positions matching TRBD1. CDR1 SGHRS and CDR2 YFSETQ come from the germline V gene. After removal of 0 bases from V and 1 base from J, the junction contained 1 base not matched to a gene. The CDR3 sequence is 16 residues long. CDR3 protein: CASSLEGASGANVLTF. CDR3 nucleotides: TGCGCCAGCAGCTTGGAGGGGGCGTCTGGGGCCAACGTCCTGACTTTC. Supplemented by reference TRBV5-1 and TRBJ2-6, the full variable domain reads KAGVTQTPRYLIKTRGQQVTLSCSPISGHRSVSWYQQTPGQGLQFLFEYFSETQRNKGNFPGRFSGRQFSNSRSEMNVSTLELGDSALYLCASSLEGASGANVLTFGAGSRLTVL.

The V gene is TRBV19, the J gene TRBJ2-7; 7 positions agree with TRBD1. CDR1 and CDR2 from the germline V gene are LNHDA and SQIVND (reference sequence). The CDR3 sequence is 14 residues long. V lost 5 bases, J lost 5 bases, and 9 bases stayed unmatched. The CDR3 protein is CASSSSGGTDEQYF. CDR3 sequence (DNA): TGTGCCAGTAGTTCTTCAGGGGGTACTGACGAGCAGTACTTC.